The next 32 T cell receptor beta chains were all read from a single sample in a study of T cells in tumors after PD-1 blockade. The method was immunoSEQ multiplex PCR; TCRdb's version includes in-frame clones alone and lacks a portion of them. Of some 66,000 clones listed, roughly 70% are singletons. The material sequenced was PBMCs, taken after anti-PD-1 treatment. These receptors came from a human donor with basal cell carcinoma.

This chain uses TRBV28 with TRBJ1-5; perhaps TRBD1 as D (6 bases). Germline V gives CDR1 MDHEN, CDR2 SYDVKM. The length of the CDR3 is 17 residues. V lost 6 bases and J lost 1, with 19 bases in between. DNA for the CDR3: TGTGCCAGCAGCCCTATAGGGGGGGGTGGGAGCAATCAGCCCCAGCATTTT. Translated: CASSPIGGGGSNQPQHF.

The chain employs TRBV4-2 and TRBJ2-1, with 13 bases aligning to TRBD2. The CDR3 spans 20 residues. V gave up 0 bases and J gave up 0 bases; unmatched junction bases: 8. The germline V gene encodes CDR1 LGHNA and CDR2 YNFKEQ. The DNA for the CDR3 is TGTGCCAGCAGCCAAGAGATACTAGCGGGGGGGTGGAGCTCCTACAATGAGCAGTTCTTC. This codes for CASSQEILAGGWSSYNEQFF.

DNA for the CDR3: TGTGCCAGCAGCCAAGAACTGACGTGGGGGGCCAACGTCCTGACTTTC. It is translated as CASSQELTWGANVLTF. The V call is TRBV4-2, the J call TRBJ2-6; no definite D call. Per the germline V gene, CDR1 is LGHNA and CDR2 is YNFKEQ. The CDR3 runs to 16 residues. Trimming pared 0 bases from V and 4 bases from J, leaving 10 bases between.

CDR3 sequence (DNA): TGTGCCAGCAGCCGGACTAGCGGGGGGGCGGGTCACGAGACCCAGTACTTC. Translating gives CASSRTSGGAGHETQYF. V gene TRBV7-2 combines with J gene TRBJ2-5; 15 bases fit TRBD2. Germline values: CDR1 SGHTA, CDR2 FQGNSA. J gave up 5 bases and V 5 bases, and 9 bases lay outside the gene matches. The CDR3 has 17 amino acids. The entire variable domain, with the rest obtained from reference TRBV7-2 and TRBJ2-5, is as follows: GAGVSQSPSNKVTEKGKDVELRCDPISGHTALYWYRQSLGQGLEFLIYFQGNSAPDKSGLPSDRFSAERTGGSVSTLTIQRTQQEDSAVYLCASSRTSGGAGHETQYFGPGTRLLVL.

The chain uses TRBV28 and TRBJ1-2; unclear D gene. Trimming left V 4 bases short and J 2 bases short, with 2 bases between. The length of the CDR3 is 11 residues. Germline CDR1 and CDR2: MDHEN and SYDVKM. The DNA for the CDR3 is TGTGCCAGCAGTTCCAACTATGGCTACACCTTC. Its protein product is CASSSNYGYTF.

This clone has just one count. The chain uses TRBV29-1 and TRBJ2-7; TRBD1 is a possible D gene (5 bases). CDR3 length: 12 residues. CDR1 and CDR2 from the germline V gene are SQVTM and ANQGSEA. V dropped 0 bases and J dropped 3 bases, with 6 bases sitting between them. This chain's CDR3 is CSVEDQGYEQYF. In DNA, the CDR3 is TGCAGCGTTGAAGATCAGGGCTACGAGCAGTACTTC.

V usage is TRBV3-1 (or the pseudogene TRBV3-2) and J usage is TRBJ2-1, with D perhaps given as TRBD1 or TRBD2 (6 bases each). Trimming removed 1 base from V and 6 bases from J, with 10 bases in between. Per germline, CDR1 LGHDT and CDR2 YNNKEL (reference sequence). The CDR3 totals 14 residues. The chain's CDR3 is CASSQGGAVNEQFF. As DNA, the CDR3 is TGTGCCAGCAGCCAAGGGGGGGCCGTCAATGAGCAGTTCTTC.

CDR3 nucleotides: TGTGCCAGCAGCGACCATTCAGGGCCAAGCTCCTATAATTCACCCCTCCACTTT. It translates to CASSDHSGPSSYNSPLHF. This sequence joins TRBV5-6 and TRBJ1-6; D is perhaps TRBD1 (5 bases). The CDR3 is 18 residues long. Germline loops: CDR1 SGHDT, CDR2 YYEEEE. The V and J ends lost 4 bases and 0 bases respectively, with 17 bases between them.

The chain uses TRBV10-3 and TRBJ1-1; D unclear. The germline V gene encodes CDR1 ENHRY and CDR2 SYGVKD. Trimming stripped 4 bases from V and 5 bases from J, with 8 bases between. This CDR3 contains 12 residues. CDR3 region: CAISGATTEAFF. The CDR3 DNA is TGTGCCATCAGTGGAGCGACGACTGAAGCTTTCTTT.

The genes are TRBV6-2 or TRBV6-3 and TRBJ1-2; no reliable D call. V lost 7 bases to trimming and J lost 3 bases, with 12 bases between them. The CDR3 is 13 residues long. Germline V gene data show CDR1 as MNHEY and CDR2 as SVGEGT. The CDR3 sequence is CASNPRRDYGYTF. In DNA, the CDR3 is TGTGCCAGCAACCCCCGGCGGGACTATGGCTACACCTTC.

The rearrangement links TRBV28 to TRBJ2-5, with TRBD2 matching over 12 bases. Losses at the gene ends were 5 bases for V and 4 bases for J; bases not matched to a gene: 11. The CDR3 is 17 residues long. CDR1 and CDR2 (germline): MDHEN, SYDVKM. The CDR3 coding sequence is TGTGCCAGCAGTCTCCGACTAGCGGGGGCCACGGGAGAGACCCAGTACTTC. This encodes CASSLRLAGATGETQYF.

The J gene is TRBJ1-2, the V gene TRBV27; D remains unclear. The length of the CDR3 is 15 residues. V lost 3 bases, J lost 4 bases, and 15 bases lay in between. CDR1 and CDR2 (germline): MNHEY, SMNVEV (reference sequence). DNA for the CDR3: TGTGCCAGCAGTTTTTCGACCGCGGGTGGCTATGGCTACACCTTC. This gives the protein CASSFSTAGGYGYTF.

This clone has a handful of counts. The chain recombines TRBV13 with TRBJ2-1; the match to TRBD2 covers 12 bases. V shed 4 bases and J 1 base; nucleotides not matched to a gene: 2. CDR1 and CDR2 (germline): PRHDT, FYEKMQ (reference sequence). There are 16 residues in the CDR3. The CDR3 coding sequence is TGTGCCAGCAGCTCCGGGACTAGCGGGTCCTACAATGAGCAGTTCTTC. This codes for CASSSGTSGSYNEQFF.

Notes on this clone: Sequence at one end of the junction differs from germline and may be a read error. In nucleotides, the CDR3 is TGTGCCAGCAGTTTACAGGGATCGTCAGATACGCAGTGTTTT. Protein product: CASSLQGSSDTQCF. The V gene is TRBV6-4, the J gene TRBJ2-3; the D gene is possibly TRBD1 (6 bases). Germline CDR1 reads MRHNA; CDR2 reads SNTAGT. This CDR3 comprises 14 residues.

The chain carries TRBV15 and TRBJ1-2, with TRBD1 identical over 9 bases. Germline V CDR1 and CDR2: LNHNV, YYDKDF (reference sequence). The CDR3 runs to 14 residues. The V and J ends lost 2 bases and 4 bases, in that order; junction bases with no gene match: 2. The CDR3 coding sequence is TGTGCCACCAGCAGAAGGGACAGGGTCTATGGCTACACCTTC. Protein product: CATSRRDRVYGYTF.

V is TRBV1 and J is TRBJ2-3. TRBV1 is described as a pseudogene. This CDR3 comprises 11 residues. DNA for the CDR3: TGCACCAAAAAGTGGACAGATACGCAGTATTTT. It is translated as CTKKWTDTQYF.

This rearrangement joins TRBV28 to TRBJ1-5; 8 bases fit TRBD1. Germline lookup yields CDR1 MDHEN and CDR2 SYDVKM. J lost 7 bases, V lost 5 bases, and 7 bases had no gene match. The CDR3 sequence is 14 residues long. The CDR3 region is CASSPRTGQQPQHF. The CDR3 bases are TGTGCCAGCAGTCCGCGGACAGGGCAACAGCCCCAGCATTTT.

V usage is TRBV10-3 and J usage is TRBJ2-3; TRBD2 matches 10 bases. V lost 3 bases, J lost 4 bases, and 4 bases stayed unmatched. This CDR3 has 15 amino acids. CDR1 and CDR2 from the germline V gene are ENHRY and SYGVKD. CDR3 DNA: TGTGCCATCAGTGAAAGCGGGGGGGCCGCAGATACGCAGTATTTT. Amino acids: CAISESGGAADTQYF.

This clone was recorded once. This chain joins TRBV20-1 and TRBJ2-5; D unclear. The CDR3 extends over 12 amino acids. The V end lost 3 bases, the J end lost 0 bases, and 5 bases lay between the germline ends. From germline, CDR1 is DFQATT and CDR2 SNEGSKA (reference sequence). In DNA, the CDR3 is TGCAGTGCTAGTCGCTACCAAGAGACCCAGTACTTC. Protein product: CSASRYQETQYF.

V usage is TRBV6-5 and J usage is TRBJ2-3; a possible D gene is TRBD1 (6 bases). Germline-derived CDR1 and CDR2 are MNHEY and SVGAGI. The CDR3 contains 14 residues. V dropped 4 bases and J dropped 5 bases, with 13 bases sitting between them. The CDR3 region has the DNA TGTGCCAGCAGTTCGGGACAATTTGAAGATACGCAGTATTTT. It encodes CASSSGQFEDTQYF.

The chain uses TRBV5-5 and TRBJ2-5; TRBD1 is a possible D gene (7 bases). The V and J ends lost 0 bases and 0 bases respectively, with 18 bases between them. There are 18 residues in the CDR3. In germline, CDR1 is SGHKS, CDR2 YYEKEE (reference sequence). The DNA of the CDR3 is TGTGCCAGCAGCTTGGGTCACGCAGGGGGGAGGTACCAAGAGACCCAGTACTTC. As protein: CASSLGHAGGRYQETQYF.

This clone was seen a single time. The V and J genes are TRBV15 and TRBJ2-2, with D unresolved. The V gene's germline CDR1 is LNHNV and CDR2 YYDKDF (reference sequence). V dropped 1 base and J dropped 4 bases, with 16 bases sitting between them. CDR3 length: 17 amino acids. The CDR3 here is CATSRVTISSGTGELFF. CDR3 coding DNA: TGTGCCACCAGCAGAGTTACGATCTCGTCGGGCACCGGGGAGCTGTTTTTT. Full variable domain (outside the CDR3, taken from reference TRBV15 and TRBJ2-2): DAMVIQNPRYQVTQFGKPVTLSCSQTLNHNVMYWYQQKSSQAPKLLFHYYDKDFNNEADTPDNFQSRRPNTSFCFLDIRSPGLGDTAMYLCATSRVTISSGTGELFFGEGSRLTVL.

The chain couples TRBV7-2 to TRBJ2-1; 7 positions agree with TRBD1. The V gene end was trimmed by 4 bases and the J gene end by 9 bases; junction bases not matched to a gene: 6. The CDR3 covers 13 residues. The germline V gene has CDR1 SGHTA and CDR2 FQGNSA. The CDR3 sequence: CASSSTGRAEQFF. In nucleotides, the CDR3 is TGTGCCAGCAGCTCGACAGGGCGGGCTGAGCAGTTCTTC.

The V and J genes are TRBV27 and TRBJ2-3, with 7 bases matching TRBD1. This CDR3 region has 15 residues. From germline, CDR1 is MNHEY and CDR2 SMNVEV (reference sequence). Trimming at V came to 3 bases and at J to 1 base, leaving 4 bases not matched to a gene. The CDR3 reads CASSFYRGGTDTQYF. In nucleotides, the CDR3 is TGTGCCAGCAGTTTTTACAGGGGAGGCACAGATACGCAGTATTTT.

V usage is TRBV5-4 and J usage is TRBJ2-1; D not resolved. This CDR3 comprises 15 residues. The germline CDR1 and CDR2 sequences are SGHNT and YYREEE (reference sequence). V was cut by 2 bases and J by 6 bases, with 15 bases left in between. CDR3 nucleotide sequence: TGTGCCAGCAGCTTTACCTCTGCCCCTAGCAATGAGCAGTTCTTC. It specifies CASSFTSAPSNEQFF.

The chain is built from TRBV24-1 and TRBJ2-6, with D possibly called TRBD1 or TRBD2 (5 bases each). The CDR3 covers 17 residues. Per the germline V gene, CDR1 is KGHDR and CDR2 is SFDVKD. V shed 2 bases and J shed 0 bases, with 10 bases lying between them. The DNA of the CDR3 is TGTGCCACCAGTGATTCTTGGGGGTACTCTGGGGCCAACGTCCTGACTTTC. Translation gives CATSDSWGYSGANVLTF.

The chain recombines TRBV5-1 with TRBJ2-5, with 10 bases that match TRBD1. There are 14 residues in the CDR3. Germline V gives CDR1 SGHRS, CDR2 YFSETQ. Germline trimming cut 4 bases from V and 3 bases from J; bases unmatched to any gene: 3. For the CDR3, the DNA is TGCGCCAGCAGCATGGACAGGGGGAAAGAGACCCAGTACTTC. Protein sequence: CASSMDRGKETQYF.

The chain is built from TRBV29-1 and TRBJ1-3, with D unresolved. The CDR3 totals 13 residues. The germline V and J ends were trimmed by 3 bases and 4 bases, with 10 bases remaining between them. Germline CDR1 is SQVTM and CDR2 is ANQGSEA. The chain's CDR3 is CSVDEGGGNTIYF. In DNA form, the CDR3 reads TGCAGCGTTGACGAGGGTGGCGGAAACACCATATATTTT. The variable domain in full, with the rest retrieved from reference TRBV29-1 and TRBJ1-3, is SAVISQKPSRDICQRGTSLTIQCQVDSQVTMMFWYRQQPGQSLTLIATANQGSEATYESGFVIDKFPISRPNLTFSTLTVSNMSPEDSSIYLCSVDEGGGNTIYFGEGSWLTVV.

The V gene is TRBV9, the J gene TRBJ2-7; the match to TRBD1 covers 9 bases. This CDR3 is 16 amino acids long. Trimming at V came to 3 bases and at J to 5 bases, leaving 12 bases not matched to a gene. Germline values: CDR1 SGDLS, CDR2 YYNGEE. DNA of the CDR3: TGTGCCAGCAGCGCACGAATCGGGACAGGGAACCACGAGCAGTACTTC. Its translation is CASSARIGTGNHEQYF.

The chain is built from TRBV2 and TRBJ1-1; TRBD1 aligns across 7 bases. CDR3 length: 11 amino acids. Trimming cost V 8 bases and J 3 bases; bases outside gene matches: 0. In germline, CDR1 is SNHLY, CDR2 FYNNEI. The CDR3 DNA follows: TGTGCCAGCGGACAGGACACTGAAGCTTTCTTT. Translating it yields CASGQDTEAFF.

The chain employs TRBV28 and TRBJ2-4, with D possibly being TRBD1 (6 bases). Germline loops: CDR1 MDHEN, CDR2 SYDVKM. The CDR3 is 16 residues long. V was shortened by 4 bases and J by 2 bases, with 15 bases between the two germline ends. In DNA, the CDR3 is TGTGCCAGCAGTTATCCGGGACAACTAACCAAAAACATTCAGTACTTC. This gives the protein CASSYPGQLTKNIQYF.

This clone was detected once. The chain is built from TRBV5-1 and TRBJ1-5, with D maybe TRBD1 (5 bases). Trimming left V 0 bases short and J 3 bases short, with 10 bases between. Germline CDR1 SGHRS, CDR2 YFSETQ. This CDR3 region has 15 residues. CDR3 loop: CASSLEGSDNQPQHF. The CDR3 bases are TGCGCCAGCAGCTTGGAGGGGAGTGACAATCAGCCCCAGCATTTT.